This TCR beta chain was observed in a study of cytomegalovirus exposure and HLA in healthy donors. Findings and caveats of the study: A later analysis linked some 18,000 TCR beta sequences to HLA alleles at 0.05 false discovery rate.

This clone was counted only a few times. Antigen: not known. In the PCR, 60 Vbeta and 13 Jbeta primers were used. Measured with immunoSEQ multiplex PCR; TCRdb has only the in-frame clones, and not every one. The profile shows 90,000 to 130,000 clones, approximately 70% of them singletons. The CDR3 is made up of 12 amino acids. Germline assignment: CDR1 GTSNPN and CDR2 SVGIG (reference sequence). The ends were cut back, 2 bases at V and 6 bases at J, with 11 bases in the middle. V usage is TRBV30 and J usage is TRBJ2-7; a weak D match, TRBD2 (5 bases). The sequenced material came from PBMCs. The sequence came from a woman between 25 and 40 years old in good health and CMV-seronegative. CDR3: CAWSYGNGEQYF. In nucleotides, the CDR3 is TGTGCCTGGAGTTACGGGAACGGCGAGCAGTACTTC.